This entry concerns a single T cell receptor beta chain. The source of the sample is a study of T-cell reconstitution after alpha-beta-depleted transplantation in children. Library preparation (for TCRbeta) was performed with unique molecular identifiers. One entry per CDR3 protein, called by TCRdb with MiXCR from the PCR reads. The table shows about 540,000 distinct CDR3 sequences, with about 16% occurring only once. V lost 8 bases to trimming and J lost 3 bases; unmatched junction nucleotides: 11. This CDR3 is built from 15 residues. This sample comprised PBMCs from the stem cell graft donor, obtained from the stem cell graft. The TCR was taken from a human donor who donated a stem cell graft to a child with acute lymphoblastic leukemia. This chain joins TRBV12-3 or TRBV12-4 and TRBJ2-3; 7 bases map to TRBD1. The CDR3, as DNA: TGTGCCAGCTCACGACAGGGCCTAGAAACAGATACGCAGTATTTT. As protein: CASSRQGLETDTQYF.